Following are 32 T cell receptor beta chains from one sample sequenced in a study of T cell responses to AZD1222 COVID-19 vaccine. TCRdb keeps only in-frame clones here, not all; method: immunoSEQ multiplex PCR. The data show 65,000 to 75,000 clones, 88% seen once. Sample: peripheral blood, taken 28 days after the second dose of the MenACWY control vaccine. Receptor source: an adult who received the MenACWY meningococcal vaccine as a control.

The chain couples TRBV2 to TRBJ1-4; 11 nucleotides match TRBD1. Germline V CDR1 and CDR2: SNHLY, FYNNEI. After removal of 6 bases from V and 5 bases from J, the junction contained 8 bases not matched to a gene. The CDR3 runs to 16 residues. CDR3 region: CASRRGTGGKNEKLFF. Here the CDR3 DNA reads TGTGCCAGCAGGCGGGGGACAGGGGGAAAGAATGAAAAACTGTTTTTT.

The rearrangement joins TRBV28 to TRBJ1-1; TRBD1 matches 8 bases. V shed 6 bases and J 2 bases; nucleotides not matched to a gene: 2. Germline V gene sequence: CDR1 MDHEN, CDR2 SYDVKM. CDR3 length: 13 residues. The CDR3 nucleotides read TGTGCCAGCAGGGGACAGGTCAACACTGAAGCTTTCTTT. Translating it yields CASRGQVNTEAFF.

This clone occurred once. The gene calls are TRBV7-2 and TRBJ2-7; 10 nucleotides match TRBD2. The CDR3 runs to 16 residues. Per the germline V gene, CDR1 is SGHTA and CDR2 is FQGNSA. J lost 0 bases, V lost 5 bases, and 7 bases had no gene match. The CDR3 sequence is CASSPHSSGSSYEQYF. CDR3 in DNA: TGTGCCAGCAGCCCGCATTCTAGCGGGAGCTCCTACGAGCAGTACTTC.

This clone was counted a single time. The chain combines TRBV9 with TRBJ1-3; D perhaps matches TRBD1 (6 bases). V was clipped by 4 bases and J by 4 bases, with 15 bases between them. Germline V gene sequence: CDR1 SGDLS, CDR2 YYNGEE. This CDR3 has 15 amino acids. The DNA for the CDR3 is TGTGCCAGCAGCCCCCATCCGGGGGCCGGAAACACCATATATTTT. Its translation is CASSPHPGAGNTIYF. Drawing the rest from reference TRBV9 and TRBJ1-3, the complete variable domain is DSGVTQTPKHLITATGQRVTLRCSPRSGDLSVYWYQQSLDQGLQFLIQYYNGEERAKGNILERFSAQQFPDLHSELNLSSLELGDSALYFCASSPHPGAGNTIYFGEGSWLTVV.

The V and J genes are TRBV4-3 and TRBJ2-1; possibly TRBD1 or TRBD2 for D (6 bases each). This CDR3 spans 14 amino acids. The V and J ends lost 1 base and 4 bases respectively, with 8 bases between them. The germline CDR1 and CDR2 sequences are LGHNA and YSLEER. The CDR3 bases are TGCGCCAGCAGCCAAGGGGGGGCATACAATGAGCAGTTCTTC. Protein: CASSQGGAYNEQFF.

The V and J genes are TRBV6-9 and TRBJ1-2; no definite D call. Trimming left V 3 bases short and J 4 bases short, with 15 bases between. Germline V CDR1 and CDR2: MNHGY, SVAAGI. This CDR3 spans 15 amino acids. The CDR3 here is CASSYGLGIGYGYTF. The CDR3 coding sequence is TGTGCCAGCAGTTACGGGCTCGGGATCGGCTATGGCTACACCTTC.

V gene TRBV11-3 combines with J gene TRBJ2-2, with 8 bases fitting TRBD1. Germline-derived CDR1 and CDR2 are SGHNT and YENEEA. V gave up 5 bases and J gave up 1 base; unmatched junction bases: 3. This CDR3 comprises 15 residues. CDR3 coding DNA: TGTGCCAGCAGCCCCGGGACAGGGAACACCGGGGAGCTGTTTTTT. This translates into CASSPGTGNTGELFF.

J is TRBJ1-1 and V is TRBV5-6; D is unresolved. CDR3 length: 13 residues. V dropped 5 bases and J dropped 3 bases, with 11 bases sitting between them. The germline gives CDR1 SGHDT, CDR2 YYEEEE. The CDR3 loop is CASRSGAHTEAFF. The DNA of the CDR3 is TGTGCCAGCAGGTCGGGAGCTCACACTGAAGCTTTCTTT.

The V gene is TRBV15, the J gene TRBJ1-5; 7 bases match TRBD1. From germline, CDR1 is LNHNV and CDR2 YYDKDF (reference sequence). The ends lost 2 bases at V and 6 bases at J; junction bases unmatched: 4. The CDR3 extends over 14 amino acids. The CDR3 here is CATSRRQGSQPQHF. CDR3 DNA: TGTGCCACCAGCAGAAGACAGGGCAGTCAGCCCCAGCATTTT.

CDR3 loop: CASRPARGGVETQYF. The CDR3 DNA is TGTGCCAGCAGACCCGCCCGGGGGGGCGTAGAGACCCAGTACTTC. The rearrangement uses TRBV7-2 and TRBJ2-5; 8 bases match TRBD2. The V gene end was trimmed by 6 bases and the J gene end by 4 bases; junction bases not matched to a gene: 10. The CDR3 covers 15 residues. Germline V gene data show CDR1 as SGHTA and CDR2 as FQGNSA.

This chain joins TRBV19 and TRBJ2-2, with 9 bases lining up with TRBD1. The CDR3 is 18 amino acids. Unmatched junction bases numbered 9, after V lost 3 bases and J lost 1 base. Germline V gene lookup returns CDR1 LNHDA and CDR2 SQIVND (reference sequence). In nucleotides, the CDR3 is TGTGCCAGTAGTATCTACAGGGGGCTTAAGGGGAACACCGGGGAGCTGTTTTTT. Translating it yields CASSIYRGLKGNTGELFF.

This chain joins TRBV9 and TRBJ2-3; 10 bases fit TRBD2. With V trimmed by 5 bases and J by 4 bases, 10 bases remained unmatched. Germline CDR1 reads SGDLS; CDR2 reads YYNGEE. There are 16 residues in the CDR3. The CDR3 reads CASSPRGTSEPDTQYF. CDR3 DNA: TGTGCCAGCAGTCCCCGCGGGACTAGCGAGCCAGATACGCAGTATTTT.

The V and J genes are TRBV7-2 and TRBJ2-3; 16 nucleotides line up with TRBD2. The CDR3 loop spans 16 amino acids. From germline, CDR1 is SGHTA and CDR2 FQGNSA. J gave up 5 bases and V 5 bases, and 4 bases lay outside the gene matches. CDR3 sequence: CASSQGLAGGRDTQYF. Written as DNA, the CDR3 is TGTGCCAGCAGCCAGGGACTAGCGGGGGGGCGAGATACGCAGTATTTT.

This chain uses TRBV28 with TRBJ2-7, with D unclear. CDR1 and CDR2 from the germline V gene are MDHEN and SYDVKM. V lost 5 bases and J lost 2, with 10 bases in between. This CDR3 is 13 amino acids long. The CDR3 reads CASSPVGPYEQYF. The CDR3 DNA follows: TGTGCCAGCAGTCCGGTTGGCCCCTACGAGCAGTACTTC.

V and J are TRBV19 and TRBJ1-5, with 10 bases matching TRBD1. With V trimmed by 6 bases and J by 6 bases, 2 bases remained unmatched. Germline V gene lookup returns CDR1 LNHDA and CDR2 SQIVND (reference sequence). The CDR3 spans 13 residues. CDR3 protein: CASSGTGAQPQHF. For the CDR3, the DNA is TGTGCCAGTAGCGGGACAGGGGCTCAGCCCCAGCATTTT.

This chain connects TRBV5-8 to TRBJ1-2; TRBD1 aligns across 9 bases. CDR1 SGHTS and CDR2 YDEGEE come from the germline V gene. J gave up 8 bases and V 6 bases, and 5 bases lay outside the gene matches. This CDR3 spans 12 amino acids. CDR3 nucleotides: TGTGCCAGCACGGACAGGGGAATCGGCTACACCTTC. Protein: CASTDRGIGYTF.

This clone was detected only once. The gene calls are TRBV10-2 and TRBJ1-4, with TRBD1 matching over 8 bases. V gave up 6 bases and J gave up 1 base; unmatched junction bases: 16. The CDR3 length is 19 residues. CDR1 is WSHSY, CDR2 SAAADI, per germline. This chain's CDR3 is CASRPPPGTGEETNEKLFF. In nucleotides, the CDR3 is TGCGCCAGCAGACCTCCTCCCGGGACAGGAGAGGAAACTAATGAAAAACTGTTTTTT.

The chain joins TRBV28 to TRBJ2-7, with D unresolved. V dropped 7 bases and J dropped 3 bases, with 13 bases sitting between them. Germline-derived CDR1 and CDR2 are MDHEN and SYDVKM. The CDR3 consists of 13 residues. CDR3 residues: CASTFGVLYEQYF. The DNA for the CDR3 is TGTGCCAGCACCTTTGGAGTCCTCTACGAGCAGTACTTC.

This clone has only one observation. V and J are TRBV19 and TRBJ2-5; 7 nucleotides align to TRBD1. This CDR3 is 13 amino acids long. Germline values: CDR1 LNHDA, CDR2 SQIVND (reference sequence). V shed 4 bases, J shed 2 bases, and the junction held 1 base outside the gene matches. The CDR3 DNA reads TGTGCCAGTAGTAGGGACAGACAAGAGACCCAGTACTTC. This sequence encodes CASSRDRQETQYF.

The chain carries TRBV7-6 and TRBJ1-5; D remains unclear. Germline V gene sequence: CDR1 SGHVS, CDR2 FNYEAQ. Trimming left V 1 base short and J 7 bases short, with 8 bases between. CDR3 size: 13 residues. The CDR3 DNA sequence: TGTGCCAGCAGCTTAGGAACGGCACAGCCCCAGCATTTT. It specifies CASSLGTAQPQHF.

This clone has only one observation. The gene calls are TRBV5-1 and TRBJ1-1; D remains ambiguous. The germline CDR1 and CDR2 sequences are SGHRS and YFSETQ. This CDR3 spans 13 amino acids. V was trimmed by 4 bases and J by 11 bases, leaving 18 bases between them. The CDR3 is CASSGGFPSQAFF. The CDR3 DNA follows: TGCGCCAGCAGCGGCGGGTTCCCCAGCCAGGCTTTCTTT.

This rearrangement joins TRBV2 to TRBJ1-5; D may be TRBD1 (5 bases). V was pared by 1 base and J by 0 bases, with 7 bases between. This CDR3 is 15 amino acids long. Germline CDR1 SNHLY, CDR2 FYNNEI. The CDR3 sequence is CASSEETASNQPQHF. The CDR3 region has the DNA TGTGCCAGCAGTGAAGAGACAGCTAGCAATCAGCCCCAGCATTTT.

The chain is built from TRBV5-1 and TRBJ1-2; 8 positions match TRBD1. Germline V gives CDR1 SGHRS, CDR2 YFSETQ. The J segment lost 7 bases and the V segment lost 4 bases, leaving 9 bases of the junction unmatched. The CDR3 runs 14 residues. Written as DNA, the CDR3 is TGCGCCAGCAGCGTCGGACAGGGATCGAGTGGCTACACCTTC. Protein sequence: CASSVGQGSSGYTF.

The J gene is TRBJ2-5, the V gene TRBV15; weak D call: TRBD1 (5 bases). The CDR3 is made up of 15 amino acids. CDR1 and CDR2 (germline): LNHNV, YYDKDF (reference sequence). The V gene lost 0 bases and the J gene lost 3 bases, with 11 bases spanning the gap. In nucleotides, the CDR3 is TGTGCCACCAGCAGAGATATTGGCAGGGAAGAGACCCAGTACTTC. Translation: CATSRDIGREETQYF.

The gene calls are TRBV7-2 and TRBJ2-2; 11 bases are a match to TRBD2. Trimming took 5 bases from V and 10 from J; bases not matched to a gene: 9. There are 15 residues in the CDR3. Germline V gives CDR1 SGHTA, CDR2 FQGNSA. The CDR3 bases are TGTGCCAGCAGCCCCCTTCTAGCGGGGGGTGAGGAGCTGTTTTTT. This sequence encodes CASSPLLAGGEELFF.

This clone was observed once. The rearrangement uses TRBV5-1 and TRBJ1-2; D unclear. Germline lookup yields CDR1 SGHRS and CDR2 YFSETQ. The CDR3 covers 13 residues. V was cut by 1 base and J by 4 bases, with 8 bases left in between. For the CDR3, the DNA is TGCGCCAGCAGCTTGAGCCAGACCTATGGCTACACCTTC. This encodes CASSLSQTYGYTF.

The sample holds one count of this clone. CDR3: CASSEATWPQEAFF. The CDR3 DNA sequence: TGTGCCAGCAGTGAAGCGACCTGGCCCCAAGAAGCTTTCTTT. J is TRBJ1-1 and V is TRBV2, with D hard to call. The V gene's germline CDR1 is SNHLY and CDR2 FYNNEI. This CDR3 region has 14 residues. With 0 bases removed from V and 8 bases from J, the gap between germline ends came to 13 bases.

The V call is TRBV28, the J call TRBJ1-3; D is perhaps TRBD1 (5 bases). The CDR3 length is 18 residues. Germline assignment: CDR1 MDHEN and CDR2 SYDVKM. V was clipped by 8 bases and J by 0 bases, with 23 bases between them. The CDR3 bases are TGTGCCAGCCGAGGGGATGGGGCAGGCATTTTCTCTGGAAACACCATATATTTT. Translated, it gives CASRGDGAGIFSGNTIYF.

This chain uses TRBV10-1 with TRBJ2-3; D might be TRBD2 (5 bases). This CDR3 has 13 residues. V shed 3 bases and J shed 8 bases, with 12 bases lying between them. The germline V gene has CDR1 WNHNN and CDR2 SYGVQD (reference sequence). The CDR3 coding sequence is TGCGCCAGCAGTGACCCGCCTGGAGGTACGCAGTATTTT. The encoded protein is CASSDPPGGTQYF.

The chain uses TRBV6-6 and TRBJ1-2, with TRBD1 matching over 10 bases. V was clipped by 7 bases and J by 8 bases; unmatched bases: 10. The CDR3 is made up of 14 amino acids. The germline V gene encodes CDR1 MNHNY and CDR2 SVGAGI (reference sequence). CDR3 sequence: CASILGTGESGYTF. CDR3 DNA: TGTGCCAGCATACTTGGGACAGGGGAGAGCGGCTACACCTTC.

The V call is TRBV7-8, the J call TRBJ2-5; D call uncertain. CDR1 and CDR2 (germline): SGHVS, FQNEAQ. The CDR3 loop spans 16 amino acids. The V gene lost 1 base and the J gene lost 0 bases, with 12 bases spanning the gap. CDR3: CASSLGSALNQETQYF. CDR3 sequence (DNA): TGTGCCAGCAGCTTAGGATCGGCGCTGAACCAAGAGACCCAGTACTTC.

The J gene is TRBJ1-2, the V gene TRBV5-5; a possible D gene is TRBD1 (6 bases). Germline values: CDR1 SGHKS, CDR2 YYEKEE (reference sequence). V dropped 0 bases and J dropped 5 bases, with 14 bases sitting between them. The CDR3 runs to 15 residues. DNA of the CDR3: TGTGCCAGCAGCTTGGTGCCACAGGGTATTTATGGCTACACCTTC. This gives the protein CASSLVPQGIYGYTF.